Listed here are 31 T cell receptor beta chains from one sample, sequenced in a study of post-analysis software for immune sequencing data. Study findings and constraints: Four or five TRBV segments occurring more often in patients than controls included TRBV5-6, TRBV5-1 and TRBV20-1.

Sequencing libraries made from TCR beta cDNA carried unique molecular identifiers. TCRdb itself ran the PCR reads through MiXCR, one entry per CDR3 protein. The sample lists about half a million distinct CDR3 sequences; less than 40% were seen once. Antigens for these TCRs are unknown. The sequencing input was blood. The source of these receptors is a girl younger than 18 with multiple sclerosis.

The rearrangement links TRBV29-1 to TRBJ1-1; unclear D gene. The germline CDR1 and CDR2 sequences are SQVTM and ANQGSEA. CDR3 size: 12 residues. The CDR3 nucleotides are TGCACCCTGTCACGGAGGGACACTGAAGCTTTCTTT. Its protein is CTLSRRDTEAFF.

This CDR3 is CASSVAVSTDTQYF. The CDR3 DNA sequence: TGTGCCAGCAGTGTAGCGGTGAGCACAGATACGCAGTATTTT. This chain joins TRBV25-1 and TRBJ2-3, with D tentatively TRBD2 (6 bases). V was shortened by 4 bases and J by 0 bases, with 8 bases between the two germline ends. This CDR3 region has 14 residues. Germline V gene lookup returns CDR1 MGHDK and CDR2 SYGVNS.

This clonotype has a handful of counts. The V gene is TRBV25-1, the J gene TRBJ2-7; the D gene is possibly TRBD1 (6 bases). Trimming took off 6 bases at V and 6 bases at J, with 9 bases between the two ends. The germline V gene has CDR1 MGHDK and CDR2 SYGVNS. The CDR3 covers 11 residues. The DNA for the CDR3 is TGTGCCAGCAGGAACAGGGCCGAGCAGTACTTC. It is translated as CASRNRAEQYF.

Only one count was recorded for this clonotype. The rearrangement links TRBV20-1 to TRBJ2-5; 10 bases match TRBD2. Germline trimming cut 7 bases from V and 4 bases from J; bases unmatched to any gene: 18. CDR3 length: 17 residues. Germline V gene data show CDR1 as DFQATT and CDR2 as SNEGSKA (reference sequence). The CDR3 here is CSVQVGAGGLPLETQYF. Here the CDR3 DNA reads TGCAGTGTCCAAGTGGGAGCGGGGGGGCTACCATTAGAGACCCAGTACTTC.

This clonotype was counted between two and nine times. Mismatch with germline at one junction end may stem from a read error. The rearrangement joins TRBV24-1 to TRBJ2-2; D possibly corresponds to TRBD1 (6 bases). The CDR3 sequence is 16 residues long. Germline V gene sequence: CDR1 KGHDR, CDR2 SFDVKD. The CDR3 DNA reads TGTGCCACCAGTGGGCCCGGTCAGGGGATGACCGGGGAGCCGTTTTTT. Protein: CATSGPGQGMTGEPFF.

This clonotype was detected many times. V gene TRBV29-1 combines with J gene TRBJ2-3; D unresolved. CDR1 and CDR2 (germline): SQVTM, ANQGSEA. Deletions cut 7 bases from V and 4 bases from J, with 9 bases between. The CDR3 consists of 11 residues. The CDR3 loop reads CSGNLPDTQYF. CDR3 DNA sequence: TGCAGCGGGAACCTTCCAGATACGCAGTATTTT.

This clonotype was recorded a few times. The gene calls are TRBV20-1 and TRBJ2-1; TRBD2 matches 11 bases. Germline CDR1 reads DFQATT; CDR2 reads SNEGSKA (reference sequence). The V segment lost 5 bases and the J segment 8 bases; nucleotides outside the gene matches: 5. There are 13 residues in the CDR3. CDR3 loop: CSAPGTSGDEQFF. CDR3 DNA: TGCAGTGCTCCCGGGACTAGCGGCGATGAGCAGTTCTTC.

This clonotype was recorded a few times. The rearrangement joins TRBV7-8 to TRBJ1-4; 10 bases agree with TRBD1. Germline CDR1 is SGHVS and CDR2 is FQNEAQ. CDR3 size: 14 residues. V trimming: 1 base; J trimming: 9 bases; junction bases outside the gene matches: 2. In DNA, the CDR3 is TGTGCCAGCAGCTTAGAGGGACAGGGGAAAAAACTGTTTTTT. As protein: CASSLEGQGKKLFF.

This clonotype was picked up a small number of times. The chain joins TRBV7-2 to TRBJ1-2; 10 bases are shared with TRBD1. The CDR3 is made up of 15 amino acids. Germline trimming cut 5 bases from V and 8 bases from J; bases unmatched to any gene: 11. Per the germline V gene, CDR1 is SGHTA and CDR2 is FQGNSA. The CDR3 loop is CASSKWDRGIRGYTF. As DNA, the CDR3 is TGTGCCAGCAGCAAATGGGACAGGGGCATTCGAGGCTACACCTTC.

This clonotype was counted between two and nine times. J is TRBJ2-3 and V is TRBV11-2, with TRBD2 identical over 12 bases. The CDR3 length is 17 residues. CDR1 and CDR2 from the germline V gene are SGHAT and FQNNGV. Trimming took 5 bases from V and 1 from J; bases not matched to a gene: 7. The CDR3 DNA reads as TGTGCCAGCAGCGGGCTAGCGGGGGGGTCCGGCACAGATACGCAGTATTTT. This codes for CASSGLAGGSGTDTQYF.

This clonotype was counted between two and nine times. The V and J genes are TRBV5-1 and TRBJ2-3, with 8 positions matching TRBD2. The J segment lost 6 bases and the V segment lost 3 bases, leaving 9 bases of the junction unmatched. Germline V gives CDR1 SGHRS, CDR2 YFSETQ. The CDR3 is made up of 15 amino acids. The CDR3 nucleotides read TGCGCCAGCAGCTCTCCAGGACTAGCTGGCGATACGCAGTATTTT. This gives the protein CASSSPGLAGDTQYF. Using reference TRBV5-1 and TRBJ2-3 for the parts outside the CDR3, the full variable domain is KAGVTQTPRYLIKTRGQQVTLSCSPISGHRSVSWYQQTPGQGLQFLFEYFSETQRNKGNFPGRFSGRQFSNSRSEMNVSTLELGDSALYLCASSSPGLAGDTQYFGPGTRLTVL.

The chain uses TRBV5-1 and TRBJ1-2; no reliable D call. Germline V gene lookup returns CDR1 SGHRS and CDR2 YFSETQ. The ends were cut back, 4 bases at V and 3 bases at J, with 16 bases in the middle. This CDR3 spans 15 amino acids. The CDR3 coding sequence is TGCGCCAGCAGCGGAGACTCCCCGGGGTACTATGGCTACACCTTC. This sequence encodes CASSGDSPGYYGYTF.

The genes are TRBV7-2 and TRBJ1-2; 7 nucleotides line up with TRBD1. Germline V gene lookup returns CDR1 SGHTA and CDR2 FQGNSA. With 3 bases clipped from V and 1 base from J, the junction kept 5 bases outside the gene matches. The CDR3 extends over 15 amino acids. CDR3 amino acids: CASSFRDRDNYGYTF. The DNA for the CDR3 is TGTGCCAGCAGCTTCCGAGACAGGGATAACTATGGCTACACCTTC.

V usage is TRBV18 and J usage is TRBJ2-3, with D uncertain. In germline, CDR1 is KGHSH, CDR2 LQKENI. The V end lost 6 bases, the J end lost 3 bases, and 13 bases lay between the germline ends. This CDR3 region has 14 residues. CDR3: CASSSNLGTDTQYF. As DNA, the CDR3 is TGTGCCAGCTCCTCAAACCTGGGGACAGATACGCAGTATTTT. The full variable domain, completed using reference TRBV18 and TRBJ2-3, is NAGVMQNPRHLVRRRGQEARLRCSPMKGHSHVYWYRQLPEEGLKFMVYLQKENIIDESGMPKERFSAEFPKEGPSILRIQQVVRGDSAAYFCASSSNLGTDTQYFGPGTRLTVL.

Turning to this clonotype: This may arise from a read error, as a much more abundant clone is one base away. The chain's CDR3 is CAGSLDQGRGLYF. CDR3 in DNA: TGTGCCGGCAGCTTAGATCAGGGACGAGGATTGTATTTT. The chain joins TRBV7-6 to TRBJ2-3; D tentatively reads TRBD1 or TRBD2 (5 bases each). Germline V gene lookup returns CDR1 SGHVS and CDR2 FNYEAQ. The CDR3 has 13 amino acids.

V gene TRBV21-1 combines with J gene TRBJ2-3. TRBV21-1 is a listed pseudogene. The CDR3 loop spans 15 amino acids. The CDR3 DNA follows: TGTGCCAGCCCACTCGGCAGGATCTACACAGATACGCAGTATTTT. Translating it yields CASPLGRIYTDTQYF.

The chain employs TRBV20-1 and TRBJ1-5; D gene ambiguous. The CDR3 runs to 16 residues. The V gene's germline CDR1 is DFQATT and CDR2 SNEGSKA (reference sequence). Trimming shortened V by 0 bases and J by 0 bases, and 12 bases separated the two germline ends. As DNA, the CDR3 is TGCAGTGCTAGAGACCCCGGGGAGAATAGCAATCAGCCCCAGCATTTT. Translating gives CSARDPGENSNQPQHF.

This clonotype was recorded a few times. The gene calls are TRBV12-3 or TRBV12-4 and TRBJ1-4; no firm D call. V lost 8 bases and J lost 8, with 12 bases in between. The CDR3 totals 12 residues. The CDR3 region is CASLFGWEKLFF. The DNA of the CDR3 is TGTGCCAGCCTCTTTGGGTGGGAAAAACTGTTTTTT.

This clonotype was counted a few times. The genes are TRBV5-1 and TRBJ2-5, with D possibly matching TRBD2 (6 bases). Trimming shortened V by 4 bases and J by 2 bases, and 18 bases separated the two germline ends. This CDR3 comprises 16 residues. Germline CDR1 SGHRS, CDR2 YFSETQ. The CDR3 is CASSLYLGTAQETQYF. For the CDR3, the DNA is TGCGCCAGCAGCCTGTACCTTGGGACTGCACAAGAGACCCAGTACTTC.

The J gene is TRBJ1-2, the V gene TRBV20-1; D possibly corresponds to TRBD1 (5 bases). Trimming took 3 bases from V and 2 from J, leaving 7 bases between them. Germline V CDR1 and CDR2: DFQATT, SNEGSKA (reference sequence). The CDR3 runs to 12 residues. The CDR3, as DNA: TGCAGTGCTAGTTCAGGGAACTATGGCTACACCTTC. This codes for CSASSGNYGYTF.

This chain connects TRBV20-1 to TRBJ2-3, with D perhaps matching TRBD2 (7 bases). CDR3 length: 14 residues. V lost 5 bases to trimming and J lost 4 bases, with 16 bases between them. Germline CDR1 DFQATT, CDR2 SNEGSKA (reference sequence). CDR3 sequence: CSASDPGGPDTQYF. The CDR3 DNA reads as TGCAGTGCTTCCGACCCGGGGGGCCCAGATACGCAGTATTTT.

This clonotype showed up just a few times. The chain uses TRBV7-8 and TRBJ1-2, with D tentatively TRBD1 (5 bases). The CDR3 runs 12 residues. Looked up from germline, CDR1 is SGHVS and CDR2 is FQNEAQ. Trimming cost V 5 bases and J 8 bases, with 12 bases left between them. CDR3 amino acids: CASSRGGGGYTF. The DNA of the CDR3 is TGTGCCAGCAGCCGGGGTGGGGGAGGCTACACCTTC.

This clonotype was observed a few times. This chain uses TRBV28 with TRBJ1-2, with 8 bases aligning to TRBD1. Per germline, CDR1 MDHEN and CDR2 SYDVKM. This CDR3 is 13 amino acids long. The trim removed 4 bases at V and 7 bases at J, leaving 5 bases unmatched. The CDR3 here is CASSYGQGSGYTF. The CDR3 DNA follows: TGTGCCAGCAGTTACGGACAGGGCTCTGGCTACACCTTC.

The CDR3 reads CASRPGTGGVRETQYF. The CDR3 coding sequence is TGTGCCAGCAGACCCGGGACAGGGGGCGTACGAGAGACCCAGTACTTC. J is TRBJ2-5 and V is TRBV2; TRBD1 agrees at 12 bases. The CDR3 runs 16 residues. The junction had 9 bases not matched to a gene; V was cut back by 6 bases and J by 4 bases. Germline CDR1 SNHLY, CDR2 FYNNEI.

The sample holds a few counts of this clonotype. This chain links TRBV11-2 with TRBJ2-5; a possible D gene is TRBD1 (6 bases). The CDR3 totals 16 residues. Trimming stripped 5 bases from V and 2 bases from J, with 18 bases between. Germline lookup yields CDR1 SGHAT and CDR2 FQNNGV. The CDR3 loop reads CASSQYRVVRQETQYF. The DNA for the CDR3 is TGTGCCAGCAGCCAATACAGGGTGGTTCGGCAAGAGACCCAGTACTTC.

This clonotype occurred many times. The chain joins TRBV6-5 to TRBJ2-1; 9 bases agree with TRBD2. Germline-derived CDR1 and CDR2 are MNHEY and SVGAGI. The CDR3 has 18 amino acids. The V gene end was trimmed by 2 bases and the J gene end by 3 bases; junction bases not matched to a gene: 11. The CDR3 sequence: CASSYGPGGGAYYNEQFF. The CDR3 DNA reads as TGTGCCAGCAGTTACGGGCCCGGCGGGGGGGCGTACTACAATGAGCAGTTCTTC.

The chain employs TRBV18 and TRBJ2-7; 7 bases are shared with TRBD1. The CDR3 extends over 16 amino acids. Germline CDR1 KGHSH, CDR2 LQKENI. Unmatched junction bases numbered 9, after V lost 3 bases and J lost 1 base. The CDR3: CASSPLMTGSSYEQYF. CDR3 DNA sequence: TGTGCCAGCTCACCCCTAATGACAGGGTCATCCTACGAGCAGTACTTC.

The chain recombines TRBV29-1 with TRBJ2-5; 7 nucleotides align to TRBD2. The CDR3 consists of 14 residues. With V trimmed by 0 bases and J by 5 bases, 6 bases remained unmatched. Germline V CDR1 and CDR2: SQVTM, ANQGSEA. The chain's CDR3 is CSVEEGEGHETQYF. DNA for the CDR3: TGCAGCGTTGAAGAGGGGGAGGGGCACGAGACCCAGTACTTC.

This clonotype was observed a few times. This chain links TRBV4-1 with TRBJ1-5; D unresolved. Germline values: CDR1 MGHRA, CDR2 YSYEKL. This CDR3 region has 16 residues. V lost 1 base, J lost 5 bases, and 15 bases lay in between. CDR3 in DNA: TGCGCCAGCAGCCAAGTGGGCCGGAAGAGGTATCAGCCCCAGCATTTT. It codes for CASSQVGRKRYQPQHF.

This clonotype showed up just a few times. The chain recombines TRBV4-1 with TRBJ1-1, with 7 bases that match TRBD1. The V gene end was trimmed by 1 base and the J gene end by 3 bases; junction bases not matched to a gene: 5. Germline CDR1 MGHRA, CDR2 YSYEKL. This CDR3 region has 15 residues. CDR3 coding DNA: TGCGCCAGCAGCCAAGCCGACAGGGAATACACTGAAGCTTTCTTT. It codes for CASSQADREYTEAFF.

Concerning this clonotype: One junction end disagrees with the germline gene, perhaps due to a read error. This chain connects TRBV11-1 to TRBJ2-1; D call uncertain. The CDR3 has 17 amino acids. CDR1 and CDR2 from the germline V gene are SGHAT and FQDESV (reference sequence). CDR3: CASSPDRVISYDNERFF. DNA for the CDR3: TGTGCCAGCAGCCCGGATCGGGTCATCTCCTACGACAATGAGCGGTTCTTC. Based on the CDR3 plus reference TRBV11-1 and TRBJ2-1, the full variable domain is EAEVAQSPRYKITEKSQAVAFWCDPISGHATLYWYRQILGQGPELLVQFQDESVVDDSQLPKDRFSAERLKGVDSTLKIQPAELGDSAMYLCASSPDRVISYDNERFFGPGTRLTVL.